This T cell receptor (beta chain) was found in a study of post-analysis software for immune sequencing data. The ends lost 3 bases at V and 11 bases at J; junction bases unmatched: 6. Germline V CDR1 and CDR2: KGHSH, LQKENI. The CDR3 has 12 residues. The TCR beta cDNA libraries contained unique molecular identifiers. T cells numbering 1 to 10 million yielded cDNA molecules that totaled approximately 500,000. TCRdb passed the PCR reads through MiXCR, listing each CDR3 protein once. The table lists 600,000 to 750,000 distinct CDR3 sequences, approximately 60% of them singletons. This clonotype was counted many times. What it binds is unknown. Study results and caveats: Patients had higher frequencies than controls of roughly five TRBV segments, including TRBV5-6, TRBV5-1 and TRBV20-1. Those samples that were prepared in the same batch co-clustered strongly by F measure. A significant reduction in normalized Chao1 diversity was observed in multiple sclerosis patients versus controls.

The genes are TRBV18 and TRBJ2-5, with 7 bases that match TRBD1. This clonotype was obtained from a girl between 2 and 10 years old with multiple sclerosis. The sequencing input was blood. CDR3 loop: CASSPGTEQQYF. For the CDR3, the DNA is TGTGCCAGCTCACCGGGGACAGAGCAACAGTACTTC.